The 24 T cell receptor beta chains in this list originate from one sample, sequenced in a study of lymphopenia after photon versus proton radiotherapy. TCRdb keeps only in-frame clones here, not all; method: immunoSEQ multiplex PCR. The sample lists 7,000 to 8,500 clones; about 92% were seen once. This specimen was peripheral blood, taken from a patient treated with photon-based radiotherapy. The origin of the receptors is a woman aged 50 to 65 with cholangiocarcinoma.

The gene calls are TRBV29-1 and TRBJ2-5; 11 positions match TRBD2. The CDR3 is 13 residues long. J was trimmed by 5 bases and V by 5 bases; bases with no gene match: 4. CDR1 is SQVTM and CDR2 is ANQGSEA in the germline V gene. The CDR3 DNA is TGCAGCGTTCTAGCGGGGGGCTGGGAGACCCAGTACTTC. Its protein product is CSVLAGGWETQYF.

This clone was seen a single time. The rearrangement joins TRBV28 to TRBJ1-2, with 10 bases aligning to TRBD1. Germline CDR1 and CDR2: MDHEN and SYDVKM. This CDR3 region has 15 residues. The ends lost 4 bases at V and 4 bases at J; junction bases unmatched: 6. CDR3 amino acids: CASSWGQGWFYGYTF. The CDR3 nucleotides are TGTGCCAGCAGTTGGGGACAGGGGTGGTTCTATGGCTACACCTTC.

The chain is built from TRBV18 and TRBJ1-1; 8 bases match TRBD1. V lost 3 bases and J lost 3; bases outside the gene matches: 0. Germline V gene lookup returns CDR1 KGHSH and CDR2 LQKENI. This CDR3 region has 13 residues. The CDR3 DNA reads TGTGCCAGCTCACCGACAGGGGACACTGAAGCTTTCTTT. This codes for CASSPTGDTEAFF.

The chain recombines TRBV6-5 with TRBJ1-4, with D possibly TRBD1 on 5 matching bases. The CDR3 is made up of 14 amino acids. Trimming removed 2 bases from V and 2 bases from J, with 6 bases in between. CDR1 is MNHEY, CDR2 SVGAGI, per germline. The CDR3 spells CASSYGTTNEKLFF. The CDR3 DNA reads as TGTGCCAGCAGTTACGGGACGACTAATGAAAAACTGTTTTTT.

J is TRBJ1-2 and V is TRBV6-6, with TRBD1 matching over 8 bases. The germline gives CDR1 MNHNY, CDR2 SVGAGI (reference sequence). The CDR3 length is 12 residues. The V segment lost 6 bases and the J segment 5 bases; nucleotides outside the gene matches: 2. CDR3 DNA: TGTGCCAGCAGGGACAGGGTATATGGCTACACCTTC. It specifies CASRDRVYGYTF.

The chain combines TRBV5-8 with TRBJ1-5, with 7 nucleotides matching TRBD1. Germline V gene data show CDR1 as SGHTS and CDR2 as YDEGEE. With 1 base clipped from V and 2 bases from J, the junction kept 3 bases outside the gene matches. The CDR3 is 15 amino acids. In nucleotides, the CDR3 is TGTGCCAGCAGCTTGCAAGGGGGCGGCAATCAGCCCCAGCATTTT. Its protein product is CASSLQGGGNQPQHF.

The genes are TRBV12-5 and TRBJ2-7; 12 bases fit TRBD2. Germline CDR1 is LGHNT and CDR2 is FRNRAP. V was pared by 10 bases and J by 4 bases, with 5 bases of the junction left unmatched. The CDR3 sequence is 13 residues long. The CDR3 protein is CATILAGGYEQYF. The DNA of the CDR3 is TGTGCTACCATACTAGCGGGGGGTTACGAGCAGTACTTC.

The chain carries TRBV5-1 and TRBJ1-1; 8 bases line up with TRBD1. The CDR3 is made up of 16 amino acids. Germline lookup yields CDR1 SGHRS and CDR2 YFSETQ. V lost 4 bases, J lost 6 bases, and 14 bases stayed unmatched. Written as DNA, the CDR3 is TGCGCCAGCAGCGGGCGGGCGGGGCAGGGGGCGTCTGAAGCTTTCTTT. The encoded protein is CASSGRAGQGASEAFF. The entire variable domain, with the rest obtained from reference TRBV5-1 and TRBJ1-1, is as follows: KAGVTQTPRYLIKTRGQQVTLSCSPISGHRSVSWYQQTPGQGLQFLFEYFSETQRNKGNFPGRFSGRQFSNSRSEMNVSTLELGDSALYLCASSGRAGQGASEAFFGQGTRLTVV.

The gene calls are TRBV11-3 and TRBJ2-3; D gene uncertain. There are 14 residues in the CDR3. Germline CDR1 is SGHNT and CDR2 is YENEEA. Trimming stripped 2 bases from V and 6 bases from J, with 12 bases between. CDR3 loop: CASSLSRVTDTQYF. CDR3 coding DNA: TGTGCCAGCAGCTTATCTCGGGTAACGGATACGCAGTATTTT.

V and J are TRBV6-6 and TRBJ1-6; no firm D call. In germline, CDR1 is MNHNY, CDR2 SVGAGI (reference sequence). Trimming took 4 bases from V and 0 from J, leaving 7 bases between them. CDR3 length: 15 residues. The CDR3 loop reads CASSFADSYNSPLHF. In DNA form, the CDR3 reads TGTGCCAGCAGTTTCGCTGACTCCTATAATTCACCCCTCCACTTT.

The chain couples TRBV18 to TRBJ1-2; 7 nucleotides align to TRBD1. After removal of 1 base from V and 7 bases from J, the junction contained 9 bases not matched to a gene. Germline-derived CDR1 and CDR2 are KGHSH and LQKENI. The CDR3 extends over 15 amino acids. CDR3 in amino acids: CASSPRETGMAGYTF. For the CDR3, the DNA is TGTGCCAGCTCACCACGCGAGACAGGGATGGCTGGCTACACCTTC.

V is TRBV13 and J is TRBJ2-3; 8 nucleotides line up with TRBD2. V dropped 8 bases and J dropped 6; count of bases not matched to a gene: 4. CDR1 is PRHDT and CDR2 is FYEKMQ in the germline V gene (reference sequence). There are 12 residues in the CDR3. The CDR3 nucleotides read TGTGCCAGCTTCCAGCGGGGGGATACGCAGTATTTT. It is translated as CASFQRGDTQYF.

CDR3 amino acids: CASSQTRQGEGEQYF. CDR3 nucleotides: TGCGCCAGCAGCCAAACCCGACAGGGTGAGGGCGAGCAGTACTTC. The gene calls are TRBV5-1 and TRBJ2-7; 7 bases align to TRBD1. The CDR3 sequence is 15 residues long. Germline V gene data show CDR1 as SGHRS and CDR2 as YFSETQ. The V gene end was trimmed by 4 bases and the J gene end by 6 bases; junction bases not matched to a gene: 13.

The chain recombines TRBV2 with TRBJ2-1; 13 nucleotides match TRBD2. The CDR3 extends over 15 amino acids. The V gene end was trimmed by 7 bases and the J gene end by 9 bases; junction bases not matched to a gene: 9. Germline CDR1 reads SNHLY; CDR2 reads FYNNEI. CDR3 residues: CASKSTSGGAVEQFF. The CDR3 region has the DNA TGTGCCAGCAAATCCACTAGCGGGGGGGCGGTTGAGCAGTTCTTC.

V gene TRBV19 combines with J gene TRBJ2-1; D call uncertain. V shed 3 bases and J shed 7 bases, with 10 bases lying between them. The V gene's germline CDR1 is LNHDA and CDR2 SQIVND (reference sequence). This CDR3 has 13 amino acids. The CDR3 DNA follows: TGTGCCAGTAGTATCCTGGACGGGAATGAGCAGTTCTTC. Protein sequence: CASSILDGNEQFF.

The count of this clone is one. The genes are TRBV6-6 and TRBJ2-3, with no clear D. Trimming removed 1 base from V and 0 bases from J, with 8 bases in between. Germline lookup yields CDR1 MNHNY and CDR2 SVGAGI (reference sequence). This CDR3 has 15 amino acids. The CDR3 here is CASSYWSRSTDTQYF. CDR3 nucleotide sequence: TGTGCCAGCAGTTACTGGAGCAGAAGCACAGATACGCAGTATTTT.

This chain uses TRBV7-2 with TRBJ1-1, with TRBD1 matching over 8 bases. The CDR3 runs 15 residues. Germline CDR1 reads SGHTA; CDR2 reads FQGNSA. Trimming at V came to 5 bases and at J to 0 bases, leaving 5 bases not matched to a gene. In DNA, the CDR3 is TGTGCCAGCAGCCGACAGGGGTCGGTGAACACTGAAGCTTTCTTT. It yields the protein CASSRQGSVNTEAFF.

The chain carries TRBV9 and TRBJ1-1; D perhaps matches TRBD1 (5 bases). Germline values: CDR1 SGDLS, CDR2 YYNGEE. Trimming pared 3 bases from V and 4 bases from J, leaving 13 bases between. This CDR3 contains 14 residues. The DNA of the CDR3 is TGTGCCAGCAGCGGGGGCCCTACCGGCACTGAAGCTTTCTTT. Translating gives CASSGGPTGTEAFF.

This rearrangement joins TRBV18 to TRBJ2-6; the D is unclear. Trimming pared 6 bases from V and 1 base from J, leaving 4 bases between. The CDR3 totals 13 residues. Germline values: CDR1 KGHSH, CDR2 LQKENI. The CDR3 DNA follows: TGTGCCAGCTCCGCATCTGGGGCCAACGTCCTGACTTTC. Encoded protein: CASSASGANVLTF. Full variable domain (outside the CDR3, taken from reference TRBV18 and TRBJ2-6): NAGVMQNPRHLVRRRGQEARLRCSPMKGHSHVYWYRQLPEEGLKFMVYLQKENIIDESGMPKERFSAEFPKEGPSILRIQQVVRGDSAAYFCASSASGANVLTFGAGSRLTVL.

This clone was seen a single time. J is TRBJ1-3 and V is TRBV9; maybe TRBD1 (6 bases). CDR1 and CDR2 from the germline V gene are SGDLS and YYNGEE. Trimming removed 3 bases at V and 4 bases at J, with 14 bases between. The CDR3 totals 15 residues. The CDR3 here is CASSAEQGRGNTIYF. In DNA, the CDR3 is TGTGCCAGCAGCGCCGAACAGGGTAGGGGAAACACCATATATTTT.

V and J are TRBV29-1 and TRBJ2-5; 7 nucleotides align to TRBD2. Germline V gives CDR1 SQVTM, CDR2 ANQGSEA. V gave up 6 bases and J gave up 5 bases; unmatched junction bases: 6. The length of the CDR3 is 12 residues. The CDR3 nucleotides read TGCAGCGTCCACGGGACTACGGAGACCCAGTACTTC. This translates into CSVHGTTETQYF.

Turning to this clone: Other DNA sequences within the sample encode an identical CDR3. J is TRBJ1-2 and V is TRBV6-6; a weak D match, TRBD1 (6 bases). Trimming cost V 6 bases and J 4 bases, with 15 bases left between them. Germline loops: CDR1 MNHNY, CDR2 SVGAGI (reference sequence). The CDR3 length is 14 residues. In nucleotides, the CDR3 is TGTGCCAGCAGGACTCAGGGGCTGATCTATGGCTACACCTTC. This sequence encodes CASRTQGLIYGYTF.

The V and J genes are TRBV7-8 and TRBJ1-1, with D hard to call. This CDR3 region has 15 residues. Germline CDR1 is SGHVS and CDR2 is FQNEAQ. The germline V and J ends were trimmed by 5 bases and 7 bases, with 20 bases remaining between them. CDR3 region: CASSRWTYLADEAFF. CDR3 DNA: TGTGCCAGCAGCCGTTGGACGTATCTTGCGGATGAAGCTTTCTTT.

V usage is TRBV4-1 and J usage is TRBJ1-5; D may be TRBD1 (6 bases). The V end was cut by 0 bases, the J end by 6 bases, with 12 bases between. This CDR3 is built from 15 residues. Germline V gives CDR1 MGHRA, CDR2 YSYEKL. As DNA, the CDR3 is TGCGCCAGCAGCCAAGACAGGGGATCGGGTCAGCCCCAGCATTTT. It codes for CASSQDRGSGQPQHF.